This is a list of T cell receptor beta chains from one sample in a study of T-cell memory formation after mild COVID-19. TCRdb fed the 5' RACE reads into MiXCR, producing one record per CDR3 protein. The sample contains about 320,000 distinct CDR3 sequences, about 13% of which appear only once. Input material: PBMCs or a T cell subset sorted from them (not recorded which). Receptors originate from a young man who had mild COVID-19 (a few samples of this study predate the infection). Cell type and time point are not known. Both conserved end residues are part of each CDR3. Some rows mark clone size as missing; the rest say once, few, many or name a class of expanded clone.

V,J,size,CDR3
TRBV2,TRBJ2-3,few,CASRLLAGVTDTQYF
TRBV7-9,TRBJ2-3,many,CASSAITDTQYF
TRBV19,TRBJ2-1,few,CASSRVGTGSSYNEQFF
TRBV5-1,TRBJ1-4,many,CASSLVGGGEKLFF
TRBV7-9,TRBJ2-1,-,CASSLVGLAHEQFF
TRBV4-2,TRBJ1-5,few,CASSQGAEAAQPQHF
TRBV27,TRBJ1-2,few,CASRGGDRDYGYTF
TRBV4-3,TRBJ2-7,few,CASSQEPMPAREQYF
TRBV4-1,TRBJ2-7,-,CASSQYRGSYEQYF
TRBV3-1,TRBJ1-1,few,CASTQRGTEAFF
TRBV27,TRBJ2-5,-,CASAIGETQYF
TRBV19,TRBJ2-5,few,CASRPLARGETQYF
TRBV6-5,TRBJ2-1,-,CASSWTAGRLYNEQFF
TRBV5-1,TRBJ1-1,few,CASSVGTVNTEAFF
TRBV5-1,TRBJ1-3,-,CASLAGTGQGNTIYF
TRBV6-5,TRBJ2-7,few,CASRESRSYEQYF
TRBV7-3,TRBJ2-5,-,CASSHGHLGTQYF
TRBV10-2,TRBJ2-2,few,CASRRGDTGELFF
TRBV9,TRBJ2-1,few,CASSVEGTGHNEQFF
TRBV4-2,TRBJ1-2,few,CASSPPEGKNYGYTF
TRBV5-1,TRBJ2-5,-,CASSLEGLAVQETQYF
TRBV9,TRBJ1-5,few,CASSPRSHGGSNQPQHF
TRBV5-1,TRBJ2-1,-,CASTGPTYNEQFF
TRBV5-1,TRBJ2-2,many,CASSVSGTGNSGELFF
TRBV20-1,TRBJ2-3,few,CSACGLAKDTQYF
TRBV18,TRBJ2-3,many,CASSPRRDTQYF
TRBV2,TRBJ2-7,-,CASSTLRGQEEYF
TRBV29-1,TRBJ1-1,-,CSVEVGGTEAFF